Each of the 25 T cell receptor beta chains below was sequenced from the same sample in a study of beta chain features in type 1 diabetes. Expressed TCRB transcripts were sequenced because the isolated RNA had all been reverse transcribed beforehand. Profiling relied on immunoSEQ multiplex PCR, and the TCRdb table lists in-frame clones only, not all of them. The sample lists about 220,000 clones, about 11% occurring once. Sample: central memory CD4+ T cells from blood. Every receptor here comes from a man younger than 35 in good health.

The chain has TRBV10-3 and TRBJ2-3, with TRBD2 identical over 12 bases. The CDR3 covers 14 residues. Germline loops: CDR1 ENHRY, CDR2 SYGVKD. V trimming: 11 bases; J trimming: 0 bases; junction bases outside the gene matches: 3. This CDR3 reads CAVGTSGSTDTQYF. The CDR3 DNA is TGTGCCGTAGGGACTAGCGGGAGCACAGATACGCAGTATTTT.

This clone was observed a few times. The CDR3 DNA sequence: TGTGCCAGCAGCATAACCCGGACTAGCGGGCCGTTCTTC. The encoded protein is CASSITRTSGPFF. The genes are TRBV7-9 and TRBJ2-1; 11 nucleotides agree with TRBD2. CDR1 SEHNR and CDR2 FQNEAQ come from the germline V gene (reference sequence). The CDR3 totals 13 residues. V gave up 5 bases and J gave up 15 bases; unmatched junction bases: 9.

This clone was counted a few times. The same CDR3 is also encoded by other DNA sequences in this sample. J is TRBJ2-5 and V is TRBV5-4, with 7 positions matching TRBD2. V gave up 3 bases and J gave up 3 bases; unmatched junction bases: 2. CDR3 length equals 13 residues. Germline-derived CDR1 and CDR2 are SGHNT and YYREEE (reference sequence). CDR3 bases: TGTGCCAGCAGCTCCGCGGGGGAAGAGACCCAGTACTTC. Translating it yields CASSSAGEETQYF. The full variable domain, with the rest looked up from reference TRBV5-4 and TRBJ2-5, is ETGVTQSPTHLIKTRGQQVTLRCSSQSGHNTVSWYQQALGQGPQFIFQYYREEENGRGNFPPRFSGLQFPNYSSELNVNALELDDSALYLCASSSAGEETQYFGPGTRLLVL.

This clone occurred a few times. The genes are TRBV27 and TRBJ2-1, with D tentatively TRBD2 (6 bases). CDR1 is MNHEY, CDR2 SMNVEV, per germline (reference sequence). The CDR3 loop spans 13 amino acids. V lost 10 bases and J lost 9, with 19 bases in between. The CDR3, as DNA: TGTGCCACATCCCCGGGCGGGATTGGTGAGCAGTTCTTC. This translates into CATSPGGIGEQFF.

This clone was found many times. This chain joins TRBV4-3 and TRBJ1-3; D is undetermined. The CDR3 covers 15 residues. Trimming shortened V by 1 base and J by 4 bases, and 11 bases separated the two germline ends. Germline-derived CDR1 and CDR2 are LGHNA and YSLEER. The CDR3 nucleotides read TGCGCCAGCAGCCAAGCAGTGGCTTACGGAAACACCATATATTTT. Translated, it gives CASSQAVAYGNTIYF.

This clone was picked up many times. This chain joins TRBV4-2 and TRBJ2-1; D possibly corresponds to TRBD2 (5 bases). Between the trimmed V and J ends, which lost 1 base and 2 bases, there was a span of 12 bases. The germline V gene has CDR1 LGHNA and CDR2 YNFKEQ. The CDR3 runs to 16 residues. CDR3 loop: CASSQGWSGTYNEQFF. DNA for the CDR3: TGTGCCAGCAGCCAAGGGTGGAGCGGAACCTACAATGAGCAGTTCTTC.

A word on this clone: A much larger clone lies one base from this, so it may be a read error. Other DNA variants within this sample encode the same CDR3. The chain employs TRBV7-2 and TRBJ2-6; D gene ambiguous. This CDR3 has 15 residues. Germline V gives CDR1 SGHTA, CDR2 FQGNSA. Between the trimmed V and J ends, which lost 1 base and 0 bases, there was a span of 4 bases. The CDR3 region has the DNA TGTGCCAGCAGCTTAGGGGGCTCTGGGGCCAACGTCCTGACTTTC. Translated, it gives CASSLGGSGANVLTF.

The chain employs TRBV5-6 and TRBJ1-2; no clear D. The germline V gene encodes CDR1 SGHDT and CDR2 YYEEEE. The CDR3 extends over 11 amino acids. Trimming removed 4 bases from V and 3 bases from J, with 4 bases in between. In DNA form, the CDR3 reads TGTGCCAGCAGCACCTACTATGGCTACACCTTC. Residues: CASSTYYGYTF.

The table lists this clone with a few counts. For the CDR3, the DNA is TGCGCCAGCAGTCAATCTCGAGGCCGTTACGAGCAGTACTTC. Encoded protein: CASSQSRGRYEQYF. This chain connects TRBV23-1 to TRBJ2-7; D unclear. TRBV23-1 is annotated as an ORF whose role is uncertain. This CDR3 contains 14 residues. Deletions cut 0 bases from V and 4 bases from J, with 10 bases between.

This clone has ten or more counts. V usage is TRBV28 and J usage is TRBJ2-7; 7 bases fit TRBD2. With 7 bases clipped from V and 5 bases from J, the junction kept 8 bases outside the gene matches. Germline CDR1 and CDR2: MDHEN and SYDVKM. This CDR3 region has 13 residues. Written as DNA, the CDR3 is TGTGCCAGCATTGCGCGGGAGTTGAACGAGCAGTACTTC. This codes for CASIARELNEQYF.

This clone appeared a few times. The chain couples TRBV7-8 to TRBJ2-2, with D possibly being TRBD1 (6 bases). V was clipped by 5 bases and J by 7 bases, with 11 bases between them. The CDR3 contains 13 residues. CDR1 and CDR2 from the germline V gene are SGHVS and FQNEAQ. CDR3 DNA sequence: TGTGCCAGCAGCCCCCACAGGGACGGGGAGCTGTTTTTT. It codes for CASSPHRDGELFF.

The CDR3 bases are TGTGCCAGCTCACCGGTAGCGGGAGTAGGCAACGAGCAGTACTTC. Its translation: CASSPVAGVGNEQYF. The J gene is TRBJ2-7, the V gene TRBV18, with TRBD2 identical over 9 bases. The trim removed 3 bases at V and 5 bases at J, leaving 8 bases unmatched. The CDR3 sequence is 15 residues long. The germline gives CDR1 KGHSH, CDR2 LQKENI.

This rearrangement joins TRBV9 to TRBJ2-1, with TRBD2 matching over 7 bases. V lost 0 bases to trimming and J lost 5 bases; unmatched junction nucleotides: 14. This CDR3 region has 18 residues. Germline V lookup: CDR1 SGDLS, CDR2 YYNGEE. CDR3 nucleotides: TGTGCCAGCAGCGTAGCCCCCCGGGGGGAGGGTCTAGACAATGAGCAGTTCTTC. It translates to CASSVAPRGEGLDNEQFF. Variable domain in full (rest from reference TRBV9 and TRBJ2-1): DSGVTQTPKHLITATGQRVTLRCSPRSGDLSVYWYQQSLDQGLQFLIQYYNGEERAKGNILERFSAQQFPDLHSELNLSSLELGDSALYFCASSVAPRGEGLDNEQFFGPGTRLTVL.

The V gene is TRBV11-3, the J gene TRBJ2-3; 8 bases align to TRBD2. CDR1 and CDR2 from the germline V gene are SGHNT and YENEEA. V trimming: 4 bases; J trimming: 1 base; junction bases outside the gene matches: 10. The CDR3 is made up of 17 amino acids. The CDR3 spells CASSWVGVTSGTDTQYF. CDR3 bases: TGTGCCAGCAGCTGGGTGGGCGTGACTAGCGGCACAGATACGCAGTATTTT.

This clone was picked up a small number of times. This chain links TRBV11-2 with TRBJ2-3; D possibly corresponds to TRBD1 (7 bases). The CDR3 spans 16 residues. V was pared by 5 bases and J by 1 base, with 16 bases between. Germline lookup yields CDR1 SGHAT and CDR2 FQNNGV. The CDR3 DNA sequence: TGTGCCAGCAGCCATTACAGGGGAGGTCGCACAGATACGCAGTATTTT. This gives the protein CASSHYRGGRTDTQYF.

This clone has more than one count but fewer than ten. The J gene is TRBJ2-1, the V gene TRBV30; tentatively, D is TRBD2 (7 bases). This CDR3 spans 15 amino acids. CDR1 is GTSNPN, CDR2 SVGIG, per germline (reference sequence). Trimming took 2 bases from V and 7 from J, leaving 18 bases between them. Here the CDR3 reads CAWSRGGRISNEQFF. The DNA for the CDR3 is TGTGCCTGGAGTAGGGGGGGACGGATCTCTAATGAGCAGTTCTTC.

The chain is built from TRBV5-4 and TRBJ2-3; 7 nucleotides match TRBD1. Germline loops: CDR1 SGHNT, CDR2 YYREEE (reference sequence). The length of the CDR3 is 13 residues. V shed 5 bases and J 3 bases; nucleotides not matched to a gene: 3. CDR3 amino acids: CASSRQGTDTQYF. CDR3 sequence (DNA): TGTGCCAGCAGTCGACAGGGTACAGATACGCAGTATTTT. The whole variable domain, remainder taken from reference TRBV5-4 and TRBJ2-3, is ETGVTQSPTHLIKTRGQQVTLRCSSQSGHNTVSWYQQALGQGPQFIFQYYREEENGRGNFPPRFSGLQFPNYSSELNVNALELDDSALYLCASSRQGTDTQYFGPGTRLTVL.

The V call is TRBV7-2, the J call TRBJ2-7; 8 bases are a match to TRBD2. V lost 5 bases and J lost 0; bases outside the gene matches: 9. This CDR3 is built from 16 residues. Germline CDR1 SGHTA, CDR2 FQGNSA. DNA of the CDR3: TGTGCCAGCAGCACCCCCTTAGCGGGGAGCTCCTACGAGCAGTACTTC. It is translated as CASSTPLAGSSYEQYF.

J is TRBJ2-7 and V is TRBV7-9; D is undetermined. Deletions cut 4 bases from V and 0 bases from J, with 16 bases between. Germline V gives CDR1 SEHNR, CDR2 FQNEAQ (reference sequence). The CDR3 has 16 residues. The CDR3 region is CASSSLGTRASYEQYF. Written as DNA, the CDR3 is TGTGCCAGCAGCTCCCTGGGTACAAGGGCCTCCTACGAGCAGTACTTC.

This clone occurred many times. This chain joins TRBV2 and TRBJ2-7; 10 bases map to TRBD1. Germline V lookup: CDR1 SNHLY, CDR2 FYNNEI. The ends lost 6 bases at V and 5 bases at J; junction bases unmatched: 7. The CDR3 consists of 14 residues. The CDR3 protein is CASRPRQGANEQYF. The CDR3 region has the DNA TGTGCCAGCAGGCCCCGACAGGGGGCAAACGAGCAGTACTTC.

This clone showed up many times. The chain employs TRBV11-2 and TRBJ2-5, with 7 nucleotides matching TRBD2. V gave up 5 bases and J gave up 4 bases; unmatched junction bases: 13. This CDR3 contains 16 residues. Germline CDR1 reads SGHAT; CDR2 reads FQNNGV. The CDR3 is CASSPRLAAGSETQYF. Here the CDR3 DNA reads TGTGCCAGCAGCCCCCGACTAGCCGCGGGGTCAGAGACCCAGTACTTC.

This clone was counted between two and nine times. This sequence joins TRBV9 and TRBJ2-7; 8 bases line up with TRBD1. J was trimmed by 2 bases and V by 4 bases; bases with no gene match: 5. Germline CDR1 and CDR2: SGDLS and YYNGEE. The length of the CDR3 is 14 residues. The CDR3 bases are TGTGCCAGCAGCTTGACAGGGGATCCCTACGAGCAGTACTTC. Its translation: CASSLTGDPYEQYF.

This clone was detected only a few times. The chain is built from TRBV7-9 and TRBJ2-5; D unclear. The CDR3 extends over 15 amino acids. Per the germline V gene, CDR1 is SEHNR and CDR2 is FQNEAQ (reference sequence). V lost 0 bases and J 7 bases, leaving 15 bases between the germline ends. CDR3 bases: TGTGCCAGCAGCTTAGCGGACCTGGGATTCGGGACCCAGTACTTC. Translating it yields CASSLADLGFGTQYF. Supplemented by reference TRBV7-9 and TRBJ2-5, the full variable domain reads DTGVSQNPRHKITKRGQNVTFRCDPISEHNRLYWYRQTLGQGPEFLTYFQNEAQLEKSRLLSDRFSAERPKGSFSTLEIQRTEQGDSAMYLCASSLADLGFGTQYFGPGTRLLVL.

The genes are TRBV7-6 and TRBJ2-3; possible D gene TRBD2, 5 bases. This CDR3 spans 13 amino acids. V was shortened by 5 bases and J by 6 bases, with 12 bases between the two germline ends. The germline V gene has CDR1 SGHVS and CDR2 FNYEAQ. CDR3 bases: TGTGCCAGCAGCCACCCCCAGCGGGATACGCAGTATTTT. Its translation is CASSHPQRDTQYF.

This rearrangement joins TRBV5-1 to TRBJ2-1; possibly TRBD2 for D (5 bases). This CDR3 spans 13 amino acids. V shed 7 bases and J shed 2 bases, with 10 bases lying between them. Germline V lookup: CDR1 SGHRS, CDR2 YFSETQ. Here the CDR3 DNA reads TGCGCCAGCTCTGACGGGACCTACAATGAGCAGTTCTTC. It yields the protein CASSDGTYNEQFF.